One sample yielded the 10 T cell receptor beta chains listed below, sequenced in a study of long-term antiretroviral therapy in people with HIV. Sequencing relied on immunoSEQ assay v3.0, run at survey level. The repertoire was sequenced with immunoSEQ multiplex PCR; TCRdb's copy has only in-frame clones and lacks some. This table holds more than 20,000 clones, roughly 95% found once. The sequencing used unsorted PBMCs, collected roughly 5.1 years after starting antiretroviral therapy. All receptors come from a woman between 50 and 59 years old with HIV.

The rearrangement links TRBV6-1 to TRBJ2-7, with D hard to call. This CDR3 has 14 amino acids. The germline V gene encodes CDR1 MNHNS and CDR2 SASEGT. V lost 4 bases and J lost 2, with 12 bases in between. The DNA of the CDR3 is TGTGCCAGCAGTGCCCTTACGACGGCCTACGAGCAGTACTTC. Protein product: CASSALTTAYEQYF.

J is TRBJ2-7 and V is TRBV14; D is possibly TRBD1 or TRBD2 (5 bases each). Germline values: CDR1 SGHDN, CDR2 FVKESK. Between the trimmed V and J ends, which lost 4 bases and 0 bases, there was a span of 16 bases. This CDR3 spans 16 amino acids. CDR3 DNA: TGTGCCAGCAGCCCCCCCTGGGACGGATTCTCCTACGAGCAGTACTTC. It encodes CASSPPWDGFSYEQYF.

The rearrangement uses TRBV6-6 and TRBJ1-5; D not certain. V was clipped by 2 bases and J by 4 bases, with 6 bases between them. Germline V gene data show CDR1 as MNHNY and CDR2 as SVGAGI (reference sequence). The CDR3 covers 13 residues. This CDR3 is CASSYVENQPQHF. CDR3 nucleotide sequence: TGTGCCAGCAGTTACGTGGAGAATCAGCCCCAGCATTTT.

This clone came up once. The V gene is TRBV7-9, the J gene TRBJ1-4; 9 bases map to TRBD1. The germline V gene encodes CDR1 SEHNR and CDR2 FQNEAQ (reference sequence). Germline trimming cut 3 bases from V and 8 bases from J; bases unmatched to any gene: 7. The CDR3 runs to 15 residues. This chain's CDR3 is CASSFRDREGEKLFF. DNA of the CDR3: TGTGCCAGCAGCTTCCGGGACAGGGAGGGAGAAAAACTGTTTTTT.

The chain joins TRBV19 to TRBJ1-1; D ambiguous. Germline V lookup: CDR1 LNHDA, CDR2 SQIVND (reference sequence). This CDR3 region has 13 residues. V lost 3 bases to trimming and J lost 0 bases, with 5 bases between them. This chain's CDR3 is CASSIKVNTEAFF. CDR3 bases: TGTGCCAGTAGTATCAAGGTGAACACTGAAGCTTTCTTT.

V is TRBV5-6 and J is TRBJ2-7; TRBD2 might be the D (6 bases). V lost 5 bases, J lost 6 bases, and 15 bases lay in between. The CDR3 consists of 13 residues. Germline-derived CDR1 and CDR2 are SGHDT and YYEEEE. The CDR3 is CASRPGEFCEQYF. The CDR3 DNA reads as TGTGCCAGCAGGCCGGGGGAGTTTTGCGAGCAGTACTTC.

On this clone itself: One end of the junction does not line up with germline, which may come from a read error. CDR3 coding DNA: TGTGCCAGCAGCTTGGACCTAAACTCTGGCTACACCTTC. Residues: CASSLDLNSGYTF. This rearrangement joins TRBV5-5 to TRBJ1-2; D uncertain. CDR1 and CDR2 (germline): SGHKS, YYEKEE (reference sequence). This CDR3 spans 13 amino acids.

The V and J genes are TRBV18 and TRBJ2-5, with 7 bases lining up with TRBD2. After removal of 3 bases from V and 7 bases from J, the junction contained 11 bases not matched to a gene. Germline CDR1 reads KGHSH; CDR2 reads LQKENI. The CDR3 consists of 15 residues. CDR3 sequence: CASSPVAGQGATQYF. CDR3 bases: TGTGCCAGCTCACCGGTAGCGGGCCAGGGTGCGACCCAGTACTTC.

Here the CDR3 reads CASSLQGAKQYF. The DNA of the CDR3 is TGTGCCAGTAGTCTACAGGGGGCAAAGCAGTACTTC. The V call is TRBV19, the J call TRBJ2-7; TRBD1 matches 9 bases. CDR1 and CDR2 from the germline V gene are LNHDA and SQIVND (reference sequence). The CDR3 has 12 residues. V shed 5 bases, J shed 8 bases, and the junction held 4 bases outside the gene matches.

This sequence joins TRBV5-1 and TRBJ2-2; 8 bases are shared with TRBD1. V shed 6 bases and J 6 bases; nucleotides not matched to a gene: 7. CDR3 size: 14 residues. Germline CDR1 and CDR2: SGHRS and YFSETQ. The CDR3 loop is CASNPGQGAGELFF. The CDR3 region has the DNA TGCGCCAGCAACCCAGGACAGGGCGCCGGGGAGCTGTTTTTT.